The sequence of this TCR beta chain was determined in a study of cytomegalovirus exposure and HLA in healthy donors. Overall study findings and caveats: Reports indicate that TCR beta sequences accurately predicted the HLA-A and HLA-B alleles of most subjects. Most observed TCR sequences were rare, whereas some public TCRs were detected in many donors. An analysis was carried out later, and it reportedly showed fewer N-insertions in an Asian-associated ancestry cluster than the approximately 670-donor mean. For presence/absence analyses, sequencing depth was assumed to be roughly uniform across donors.

Germline lookup yields CDR1 MNHEY and CDR2 SMNVEV (reference sequence). Trimming cost V 6 bases and J 3 bases; bases outside gene matches: 5. The CDR3 extends over 14 amino acids. Turning to this clone: Its target is not known.

The PCR was carried out with 60 Vbeta primers and 13 Jbeta primers. Measured with immunoSEQ multiplex PCR; TCRdb has only the in-frame clones, and not every one. This table has 170,000 or so clones, around 81% appearing once. The chain joins TRBV27 to TRBJ2-4; 7 nucleotides line up with TRBD1. The origin of this receptor is a woman in her 30s in good health and CMV-seronegative. The sequencing input was PBMCs. The CDR3 DNA reads TGTGCCAGCAGCCCTCAGGGGGTCAAAAACATTCAGTACTTC. This encodes CASSPQGVKNIQYF.